The clone carrying this T cell receptor (beta chain) was counted once. Original data processing: Reference gene primer amplification gave nucleated cell count estimates. The protocol was immunoSEQ multiplex PCR, while the TCRdb copy is restricted to in-frame clones and leaves out a portion. That table gives V, J and clone size, and the DNA gave D and trimming. The sample lists tens of thousands of clones, 84% occurring once. The ends were cut back, 6 bases at V and 2 bases at J, with 11 bases in the middle. Germline V gene sequence: CDR1 SGHTA, CDR2 FQGTGA. The CDR3 has 14 amino acids. The sample belongs to a study of blood T cell repertoires in COVID-19. The overall study: COVID-19 samples, acute and convalescent, were from the United States, Italy and Spain. PBMCs, B-cell-depleted T cells, or T cells provided the cDNA or gDNA that made up the material.

While infection was still active, Seattle patients were enrolled and then followed longitudinally. V gene TRBV7-3 combines with J gene TRBJ1-5; TRBD1 is a possible D gene (5 bases). This clonotype was sampled from a man aged 55 to 70 with COVID-19, enrolled during active disease. Sequencing was performed on peripheral blood. The CDR3 nucleotides are TGTGCCAGCAGGGACATGACAGGCAATCAGCCCCAGCATTTT. Translated, it gives CASRDMTGNQPQHF.